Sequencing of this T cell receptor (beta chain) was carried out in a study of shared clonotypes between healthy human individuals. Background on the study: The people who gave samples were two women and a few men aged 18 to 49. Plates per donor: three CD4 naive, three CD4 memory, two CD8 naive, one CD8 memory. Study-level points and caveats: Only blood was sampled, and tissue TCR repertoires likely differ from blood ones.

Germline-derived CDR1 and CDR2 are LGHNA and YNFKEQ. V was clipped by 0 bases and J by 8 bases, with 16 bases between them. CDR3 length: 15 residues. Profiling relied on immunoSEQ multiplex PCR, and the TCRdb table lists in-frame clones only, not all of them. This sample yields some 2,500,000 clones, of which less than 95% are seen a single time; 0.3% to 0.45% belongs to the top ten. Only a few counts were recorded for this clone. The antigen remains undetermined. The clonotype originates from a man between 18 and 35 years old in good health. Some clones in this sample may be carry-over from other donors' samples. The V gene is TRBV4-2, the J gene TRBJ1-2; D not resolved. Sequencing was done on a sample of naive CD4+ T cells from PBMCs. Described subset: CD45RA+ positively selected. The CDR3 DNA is TGTGCCAGCAGCCAAGAGCTGCTTGGGAGGGAAGGCTACACCTTC. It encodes CASSQELLGREGYTF.